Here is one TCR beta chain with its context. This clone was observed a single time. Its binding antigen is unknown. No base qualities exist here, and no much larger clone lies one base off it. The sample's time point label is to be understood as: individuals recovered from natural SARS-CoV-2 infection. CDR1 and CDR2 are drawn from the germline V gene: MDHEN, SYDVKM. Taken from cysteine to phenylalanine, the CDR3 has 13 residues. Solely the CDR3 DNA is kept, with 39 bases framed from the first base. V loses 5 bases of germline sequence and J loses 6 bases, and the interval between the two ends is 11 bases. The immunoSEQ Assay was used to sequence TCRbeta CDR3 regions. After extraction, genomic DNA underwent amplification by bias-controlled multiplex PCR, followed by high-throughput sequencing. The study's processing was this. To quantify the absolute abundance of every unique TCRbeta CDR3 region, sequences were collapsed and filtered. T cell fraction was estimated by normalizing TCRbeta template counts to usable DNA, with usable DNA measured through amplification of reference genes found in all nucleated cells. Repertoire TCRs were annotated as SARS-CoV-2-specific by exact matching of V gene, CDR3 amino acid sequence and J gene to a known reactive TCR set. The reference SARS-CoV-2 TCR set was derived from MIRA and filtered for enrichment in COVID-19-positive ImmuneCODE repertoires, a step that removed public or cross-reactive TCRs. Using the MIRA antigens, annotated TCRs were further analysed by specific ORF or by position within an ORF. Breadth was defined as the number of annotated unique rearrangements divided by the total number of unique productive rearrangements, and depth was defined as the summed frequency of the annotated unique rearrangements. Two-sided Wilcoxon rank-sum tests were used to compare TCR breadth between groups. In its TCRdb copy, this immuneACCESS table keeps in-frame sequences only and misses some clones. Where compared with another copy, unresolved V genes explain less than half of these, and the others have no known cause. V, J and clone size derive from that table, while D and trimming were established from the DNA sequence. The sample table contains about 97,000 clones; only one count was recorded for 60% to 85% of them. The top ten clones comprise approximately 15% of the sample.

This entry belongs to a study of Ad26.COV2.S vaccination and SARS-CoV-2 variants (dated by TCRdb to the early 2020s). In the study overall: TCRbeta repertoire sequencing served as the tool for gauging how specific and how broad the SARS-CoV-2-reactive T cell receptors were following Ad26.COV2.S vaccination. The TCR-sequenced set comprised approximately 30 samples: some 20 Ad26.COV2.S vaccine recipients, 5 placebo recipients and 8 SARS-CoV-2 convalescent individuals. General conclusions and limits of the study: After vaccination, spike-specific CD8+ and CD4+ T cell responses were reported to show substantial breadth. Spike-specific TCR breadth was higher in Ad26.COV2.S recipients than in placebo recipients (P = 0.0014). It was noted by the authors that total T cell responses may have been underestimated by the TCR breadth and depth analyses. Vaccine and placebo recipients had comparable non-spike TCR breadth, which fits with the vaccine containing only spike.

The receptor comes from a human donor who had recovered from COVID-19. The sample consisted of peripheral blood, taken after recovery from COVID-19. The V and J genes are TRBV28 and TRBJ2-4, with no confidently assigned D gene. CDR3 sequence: CASSPGPLNIQYF. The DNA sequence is TGTGCCAGCAGTCCCGGGCCATTAAACATTCAGTACTTC.